This T cell receptor beta chain was documented in a study of blood T cells in healthy people across ages. Findings of the study overall: Per million T cells, TCR beta diversity dropped about linearly as age rose.

The length of the CDR3 is 13 residues. The ends were cut back, 7 bases at V and 13 bases at J, with 21 bases in the middle. Combining a sample-barcoded 5' primer with a J-beta primer mix, a second PCR ran for roughly 6 to 12 cycles. TCRdb fed the 5' RACE reads into MiXCR, producing one record per CDR3 protein. The table has over a million distinct CDR3 sequences, around 27% seen once. For this clonotype: Its target is unknown.

These data are also associated with another study on T cells of mothers and their children. This second report adds: RNA that had been extracted went wholly into cDNA synthesis, at around 1.6 ug per 15 ul.

V gene TRBV12-3 or TRBV12-4 combines with J gene TRBJ2-3; unclear D gene. Sample: blood. This receptor was taken from a girl aged 2 to 10 in good health. CDR3 nucleotide sequence: TGTGCCAGCAACTTCGGGCGCACAGATGCGGAGTATTTT. This encodes CASNFGRTDAEYF.